This record covers a single TCR beta chain. This PCR relied on a set of 60 Vbeta primers and 13 Jbeta primers. TCRdb's table, derived via immunoSEQ multiplex PCR, lists solely in-frame clones and lacks some. The data contain over 200,000 clones, around 80% of them singletons. This entry belongs to a study of cytomegalovirus exposure and HLA in healthy donors. Trimming removed 11 bases at V and 3 bases at J, with 14 bases between. The CDR3 runs 12 residues. In germline, CDR1 is MNHNS, CDR2 SASEGT. The gene calls are TRBV6-1 and TRBJ2-7; the D gene is possibly TRBD2 (5 bases). Sequenced material: PBMCs. This sequence originates from a woman in her sixties in good health and CMV-seropositive. CDR3 DNA sequence: TGTGCCTCCGGGGAAGCTATCTACGAGCAGTACTTC. Translation: CASGEAIYEQYF.